This T cell receptor beta chain was recovered during a study of CD4 and CD8 cells across lung adenocarcinoma regions. The CDR3 is 14 residues long. With V trimmed by 4 bases and J by 6 bases, 6 bases remained unmatched. Per germline, CDR1 LGHDT and CDR2 YNNKEL (reference sequence). TCRdb re-derived calls from the PCR reads in MiXCR, one entry per CDR3 protein. The sample carries under 15,000 distinct CDR3 sequences, 53% recorded once. The patients had localized lung adenocarcinoma, a non-small cell subtype. Source material: CD8+ T cells from the center of a lung tumor. The chain is built from TRBV3-1 and TRBJ2-4; 7 nucleotides line up with TRBD1. The receptor's source is a female donor with lung adenocarcinoma. The CD4 and CD8 labels of this study may be unreliable. CDR3: CASSPDRVGNIQYF. The CDR3 DNA is TGTGCCAGCAGCCCAGACAGGGTGGGAAACATTCAGTACTTC.